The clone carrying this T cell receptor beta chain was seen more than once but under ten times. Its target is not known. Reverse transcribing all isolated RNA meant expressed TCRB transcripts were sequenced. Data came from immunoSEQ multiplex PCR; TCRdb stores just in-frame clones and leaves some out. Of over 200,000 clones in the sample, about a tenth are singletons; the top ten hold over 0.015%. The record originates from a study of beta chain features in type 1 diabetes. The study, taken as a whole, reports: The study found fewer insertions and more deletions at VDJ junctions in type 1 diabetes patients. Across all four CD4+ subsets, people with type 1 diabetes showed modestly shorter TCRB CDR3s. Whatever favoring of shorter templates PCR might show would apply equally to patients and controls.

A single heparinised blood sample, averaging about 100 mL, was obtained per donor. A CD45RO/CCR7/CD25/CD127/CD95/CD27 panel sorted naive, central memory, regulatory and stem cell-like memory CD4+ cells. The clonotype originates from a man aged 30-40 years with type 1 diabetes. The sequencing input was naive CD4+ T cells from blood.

CDR3 protein: CASRLSGSGNIQYF. CDR3 DNA sequence: TGTGCCAGCAGACTAAGCGGGTCTGGAAACATTCAGTACTTC. The genes are TRBV6-5 and TRBJ2-4, with D maybe TRBD2 (6 bases). The CDR3 runs to 14 residues. V gave up 6 bases and J gave up 6 bases, with 15 bases separating them. The germline gives CDR1 MNHEY, CDR2 SVGAGI.